Listed below are T cell receptor beta chains from one sample, sequenced in a study of T cells in Graves' hyperthyroidism and ophthalmopathy. TCRdb called the multiplex PCR reads again in MiXCR, with one record for every CDR3 protein. The table includes 90,000 to 120,000 distinct CDR3 sequences, approximately 15% detected once. What was sequenced was blood. The receptors were sampled from a woman aged 50 to 60 with Graves' hyperthyroidism. Both conserved end residues are part of each CDR3. D genes are given only for firm matches. Not every row has a clone size; where given, it reads once, few, many or a size class.

j_call v_call clone_size cdr3_length d_call cdr3_aa cdr3_nt
TRBJ1-4 TRBV6-5 few 14 NA CASSYSGAGEKLFF TGTGCCAGCAGTTACTCGGGAGCGGGTGAAAAACTGTTTTTT
TRBJ1-5 TRBV7-8 many 16 NA CASSLVRWTSNQPQHF TGTGCCAGCAGCTTAGTACGGTGGACTAGCAATCAGCCCCAGCATTTT
TRBJ2-3 TRBV5-1 many 17 TRBD2 CASSTLILAGHTDTQYF TGCGCCAGCAGCACCCTGATTCTAGCGGGACACACAGATACGCAGTATTTT
TRBJ2-1 TRBV12-3/TRBV12-4 few 14 NA CASSLADLYNEQFF TGTGCCAGCAGTTTAGCGGACCTCTACAATGAGCAGTTCTTC
TRBJ1-1 TRBV6-1 NA 13 NA CASSGPWGTEAFF TGTGCCAGCAGTGGACCTTGGGGCACTGAAGCTTTCTTT
TRBJ2-3 TRBV28 many 21 NA CASRFLALGKGPMGSTDTQYF TGTGCCAGCAGATTCCTAGCGTTGGGCAAAGGTCCAATGGGGAGCACAGATACGCAGTATTTT
TRBJ2-1 TRBV7-3 many 17 TRBD2 CASSLWSGRAGYNEQFF TGTGCCAGCAGCTTATGGAGCGGGAGAGCGGGGTACAATGAGCAGTTCTTC
TRBJ1-2 TRBV29-1 NA 17 NA CSVTPDEGRNFNYGYTF TGCAGCGTAACCCCAGATGAAGGAAGAAACTTTAACTATGGCTACACCTTC
TRBJ2-2 TRBV30 NA 14 NA CAGRGGSNTGELFF TGTGCCGGCCGGGGAGGATCGAACACCGGGGAGCTGTTTTTT
TRBJ1-1 TRBV27 NA 16 NA CASSLAQTGEDTEAFF TGTGCCAGCAGCTTAGCGCAGACGGGGGAGGACACTGAAGCTTTCTTT
TRBJ2-6 TRBV10-3 NA 17 NA CAIRANLDPAGANVLTF TGTGCCATCAGAGCCAACCTGGACCCGGCTGGGGCCAACGTCCTGACTTTC
TRBJ1-5 TRBV19 many 16 TRBD1 CASTRGGRGSNQPQHF TGTGCCAGTACGCGAGGGGGCAGGGGTAGCAATCAGCCCCAGCATTTT
TRBJ1-6 TRBV5-8 many 15 TRBD1 CASSLLSGGNSPLHF TGTGCCAGCAGCTTGCTTTCAGGGGGCAATTCACCCCTCCACTTT
TRBJ1-1 TRBV9 many 13 NA CASGRGGWTEAFF TGTGCCAGCGGAAGAGGGGGGTGGACTGAAGCCTTCTTT
TRBJ2-1 TRBV7-3 many 14 NA CASSLESSYNEQFF TGTGCCAGCAGCTTAGAAAGCTCCTACAATGAGCAGTTCTTC
TRBJ2-3 TRBV5-1 many 19 TRBD2 CASSANSGTSGRGTDTQYF TGCGCCAGCAGCGCAAACTCCGGGACTAGCGGGAGAGGCACAGATACGCAGTATTTT
TRBJ2-4 TRBV9 many 13 NA CASSVGQENIQYF TGTGCCAGCAGCGTAGGGCAGGAAAACATTCAGTACTTC
TRBJ2-1 TRBV7-6 many 14 NA CASSLGGQFNEQFF TGTGCCAGCAGCTTAGGGGGGCAGTTTAATGAGCAGTTCTTC
TRBJ2-1 TRBV20-1 NA 13 NA CSARGLAYNEQFF TGCAGTGCTAGAGGACTCGCGTACAATGAGCAGTTCTTC
TRBJ2-5 TRBV3-1 many 16 TRBD2 CASSLAGREIEETQYF TGTGCCAGCAGCCTCGCGGGGCGGGAGATTGAAGAGACCCAGTACTTC
TRBJ1-2 TRBV5-1 many 14 TRBD1 CASSGQGSNYGYTF TGCGCCAGCAGCGGACAGGGGTCTAACTATGGCTACACCTTC
TRBJ2-7 TRBV20-1 many 14 NA CSARDQGGAYEQYF TGCAGTGCTAGAGATCAGGGCGGGGCCTACGAGCAGTACTTC
TRBJ1-1 TRBV19 many 12 TRBD1 CASRDRSAEAFF TGTGCCAGTAGGGACAGGAGTGCTGAAGCTTTCTTT
TRBJ2-4 TRBV18 many 14 NA CASSPPGIKNIQYF TGTGCCAGCTCACCGCCTGGGATCAAAAACATTCAGTACTTC
TRBJ1-2 TRBV7-9 many 16 NA CASSLVGRGAGDGYTF TGTGCCAGCAGCTTAGTTGGAAGGGGCGCAGGCGATGGCTACACCTTC
TRBJ1-1 TRBV5-4 NA 13 NA CASSLVESTEAFF TGTGCCAGCAGCTTGGTGGAAAGCACTGAAGCTTTCTTT
TRBJ1-1 TRBV5-1 many 16 NA CASSLRRGTMNTEAFF TGCGCCAGCAGCTTAAGGAGGGGTACCATGAACACTGAAGCTTTCTTT
TRBJ1-3 TRBV20-1 many 14 NA CSARDPRDAVTIYF TGCAGTGCTAGAGACCCTCGGGACGCTGTCACCATATATTTT
TRBJ1-1 TRBV9 many 15 NA CASSVGPGPNTEAFF TGTGCCAGCAGCGTAGGTCCAGGGCCGAACACTGAAGCTTTCTTT
TRBJ1-5 TRBV28 NA 14 NA CASSSNRVGQPQHF TGTGCCAGCAGTTCGAACAGGGTTGGTCAGCCCCAGCATTTT
TRBJ2-7 TRBV5-1 many 13 NA CASSLGESYEQYF TGCGCCAGCAGCTTGGGTGAAAGCTACGAGCAGTACTTC
TRBJ2-1 TRBV12-3/TRBV12-4 many 16 TRBD2 CASTQSPGLDVGEQFF TGTGCCAGCACCCAAAGCCCTGGACTAGATGTGGGTGAGCAGTTCTTC
TRBJ2-1 TRBV5-1 many 14 TRBD2 CASSPAGANNEQFF TGCGCCAGCAGCCCAGCGGGAGCCAACAATGAGCAGTTCTTC
TRBJ2-2 TRBV11-2 many 15 TRBD1 CASSPRDRPTGELFF TGTGCCAGCAGCCCCCGGGACAGACCCACCGGGGAGCTGTTTTTT
TRBJ2-5 TRBV24-1 once 16 NA CATSDSRDPGMKTQYF TGTGCCACCAGTGATTCACGGGACCCCGGCATGAAGACCCAGTACTTC
TRBJ2-3 TRBV20-1 many 16 NA CSAKERVGPATDTQYF TGCAGTGCTAAGGAACGGGTTGGGCCTGCCACAGATACGCAGTATTTT
TRBJ2-3 TRBV7-3 many 14 NA CASSDKQGSGTQYF TGTGCCAGCAGCGATAAACAGGGTTCAGGTACGCAGTATTTT
TRBJ2-7 TRBV20-1 many 14 TRBD2 CSARGGSWFIEQYF TGCAGTGCCCGGGGGGGGAGTTGGTTTATCGAGCAGTACTTC
TRBJ2-1 TRBV13 hyperexpanded 13 NA CASSDRTDNEQFF TGTGCCAGCAGCGATCGGACAGACAATGAGCAGTTCTTC
TRBJ2-1 TRBV4-1 many 15 NA CASSQGPGSYNEQFF TGCGCCAGCAGCCAAGGGCCAGGCTCCTACAATGAGCAGTTCTTC
TRBJ2-5 TRBV20-1 many 13 NA CSARGGQQETQYF TGCAGTGCTAGGGGGGGACAGCAAGAGACCCAGTACTTC
TRBJ2-1 TRBV11-2 many 14 TRBD1 CATSPDRVFGEQFF TGTGCCACCTCCCCGGACAGGGTATTCGGTGAGCAGTTCTTC
TRBJ2-4 TRBV28 many 15 NA CASSSAGASKNIQYF TGTGCCAGCAGTTCCGCGGGGGCTTCCAAAAACATTCAGTACTTC
TRBJ2-5 TRBV6-1 few 12 TRBD2 CASRLAGETQYF TGTGCCAGCAGACTAGCGGGAGAGACCCAGTACTTC
TRBJ1-5 TRBV12-3/TRBV12-4 many 13 NA CASSPSRDQPQHF TGTGCCAGCAGCCCCTCCCGCGATCAGCCCCAGCATTTT
TRBJ2-1 TRBV28 NA 15 TRBD2 CASGVAGGPGNEQFF TGTGCCAGCGGAGTAGCGGGAGGGCCTGGCAATGAGCAGTTCTTC
TRBJ1-1 TRBV18 many 15 NA CASSPYAGTNTEAFF TGTGCCAGCTCACCATACGCAGGGACGAACACTGAAGCTTTCTTT
TRBJ1-1 TRBV28 NA 15 NA CAGSEGSVAGDEAFF TGTGCCGGCAGCGAAGGTTCGGTCGCGGGGGATGAAGCTTTCTTT
TRBJ2-7 TRBV20-1 many 12 NA CSAGDQTYEQYF TGCAGTGCCGGGGACCAAACCTACGAGCAGTACTTC
TRBJ1-4 TRBV11-2 NA 14 NA CASSGGGTNEKLFF TGTGCCAGCAGCGGGGGGGGAACTAATGAAAAACTGTTTTTT
TRBJ1-1 TRBV6-1 many 15 NA CASTQLQGTSTEAFF TGTGCCAGCACCCAATTACAGGGTACGAGCACTGAAGCTTTCTTT
TRBJ1-4 TRBV20-1 many 15 NA CSAHGTTGTNEKLFF TGCAGTGCCCACGGCACGACAGGAACTAATGAAAAACTGTTTTTT
TRBJ2-3 TRBV29-1 few 16 TRBD2 CSVEDRIAGDPDTQYF TGCAGCGTTGAAGATCGGATAGCGGGAGACCCAGATACGCAGTATTTT
TRBJ1-2 TRBV3-1 many 13 NA CASSQLLTGGYTF TGTGCCAGCAGCCAACTTCTTACCGGGGGTTACACCTTC